What follows are 32 T cell receptor beta chains derived from one specimen sequenced in a study of blood T cell repertoires in COVID-19. Clones were read by immunoSEQ multiplex PCR, and TCRdb kept only the in-frame ones, dropping some. The sample holds some 11,000 clones; about four fifths are singletons and the top ten take around 4%. Sample: peripheral blood. Receptors were obtained from a woman aged 55 to 70 with acute or convalescent COVID-19.

This chain joins TRBV2 and TRBJ1-2; unclear D gene. V lost 6 bases and J 8 bases, leaving 22 bases between the germline ends. Germline V gives CDR1 SNHLY, CDR2 FYNNEI. CDR3 length equals 15 residues. The CDR3 DNA reads TGTGCCAGCAGCCCCGTGAACCCCATAGTGCTCGGCTACACCTTC. It codes for CASSPVNPIVLGYTF.

This clone was seen a single time. The J gene is TRBJ2-7, the V gene TRBV12-3 or TRBV12-4; no clear D gene. V was pared by 3 bases and J by 3 bases, with 6 bases between. The CDR3 totals 12 residues. Written as DNA, the CDR3 is TGTGCCAGCAGTTTGCAGATCTACGAGCAGTACTTC. This encodes CASSLQIYEQYF.

The gene calls are TRBV6-1 and TRBJ1-1; perhaps TRBD1 as D (5 bases). Deletions cut 2 bases from V and 3 bases from J, with 10 bases between. Germline V gene sequence: CDR1 MNHNS, CDR2 SASEGT. This CDR3 is built from 14 residues. CDR3: CASSETWGDTEAFF. The CDR3 DNA reads as TGTGCCAGCAGTGAAACGTGGGGGGACACTGAAGCTTTCTTT.

This chain uses TRBV10-3 with TRBJ1-2, with 10 bases aligning to TRBD1. The CDR3 extends over 13 amino acids. The germline V gene has CDR1 ENHRY and CDR2 SYGVKD. V shed 6 bases, J shed 8 bases, and the junction held 6 bases outside the gene matches. This CDR3 reads CAISPDRGGGYTF. The DNA for the CDR3 is TGTGCCATCAGCCCGGACAGGGGGGGCGGCTACACCTTC.

The chain uses TRBV6-5 and TRBJ1-2, with 7 bases lining up with TRBD1. The CDR3 covers 15 residues. Trimming cost V 5 bases and J 7 bases; bases outside gene matches: 13. Germline lookup yields CDR1 MNHEY and CDR2 SVGAGI. The CDR3 reads CASSRPGGIPAGYTF. The CDR3 coding sequence is TGTGCCAGCAGTCGACCAGGGGGGATCCCCGCTGGCTACACCTTC.

The count of this clone is one. This chain joins TRBV24-1 and TRBJ2-5, with TRBD1 matching 11 bases. CDR1 is KGHDR, CDR2 SFDVKD, per germline. Unmatched junction bases numbered 8, after V lost 7 bases and J lost 5 bases. The CDR3 loop spans 15 amino acids. Here the CDR3 reads CATSARTGGRETQYF. The DNA of the CDR3 is TGTGCCACCAGCGCTCGGACAGGGGGCCGTGAGACCCAGTACTTC.

The V and J genes are TRBV9 and TRBJ1-3; D is perhaps TRBD1 (5 bases). The CDR3 is 14 amino acids. V was pared by 0 bases and J by 2 bases, with 6 bases between. Germline CDR1 and CDR2: SGDLS and YYNGEE. The CDR3 DNA reads as TGTGCCAGCAGCGTAGGGGGGGCTGGAAACACCATATATTTT. Protein sequence: CASSVGGAGNTIYF.

The chain employs TRBV7-9 and TRBJ1-3; possible D gene TRBD1, 5 bases. V lost 4 bases and J 4 bases, leaving 17 bases between the germline ends. Germline V CDR1 and CDR2: SEHNR, FQNEAQ (reference sequence). This CDR3 has 16 residues. Here the CDR3 DNA reads TGTGCCAGCAGCTCAATATCGGGGGAGCCGGGAAACACCATATATTTT. Amino acid sequence: CASSSISGEPGNTIYF.

The chain links TRBV23-1 to TRBJ1-1; 7 nucleotides line up with TRBD1. TRBV23-1 is flagged as an ORF with uncertain function. Trimming removed 2 bases from V and 1 base from J; junction bases left unmatched: 13. The CDR3 sequence is 18 residues long. The CDR3 region is CASSQTPFNRGKNTEAFF. CDR3 DNA: TGCGCCAGCAGTCAAACCCCCTTCAACAGGGGCAAGAACACTGAAGCTTTCTTT.

The rearrangement uses TRBV5-1 and TRBJ2-5; 7 bases agree with TRBD2. The CDR3 totals 12 residues. Unmatched junction bases numbered 0, after V lost 3 bases and J lost 4 bases. CDR1 SGHRS and CDR2 YFSETQ come from the germline V gene. Here the CDR3 reads CASSWGGETQYF. For the CDR3, the DNA is TGCGCCAGCAGCTGGGGGGGAGAGACCCAGTACTTC.

This chain uses TRBV28 with TRBJ1-1; TRBD1 aligns across 8 bases. Germline CDR1 is MDHEN and CDR2 is SYDVKM. V lost 2 bases to trimming and J lost 4 bases; unmatched junction nucleotides: 12. The CDR3 runs 17 residues. The CDR3 sequence is CASSLRIFRQGSTEAFF. In DNA, the CDR3 is TGTGCCAGCAGTTTAAGGATATTTCGACAGGGGAGCACTGAAGCTTTCTTT.

The V gene is TRBV7-8, the J gene TRBJ1-1; possibly TRBD1 for D (5 bases). CDR1 and CDR2 from the germline V gene are SGHVS and FQNEAQ. V was shortened by 0 bases and J by 5 bases, with 13 bases between the two germline ends. The CDR3 length is 15 residues. The CDR3 is CASSLAAGGMTEAFF. CDR3 coding DNA: TGTGCCAGCAGCTTAGCAGCGGGGGGGATGACTGAAGCTTTCTTT.

This chain connects TRBV10-3 to TRBJ2-2; TRBD2 matches at 9 bases. CDR1 and CDR2 (germline): ENHRY, SYGVKD. The trim removed 4 bases at V and 3 bases at J, leaving 0 bases unmatched. This CDR3 is 14 amino acids long. DNA for the CDR3: TGTGCCATCAGTGGCGGGGGGGACACCGGGGAGCTGTTTTTT. It translates to CAISGGGDTGELFF.

The J gene is TRBJ2-3, the V gene TRBV18; TRBD2 agrees at 13 bases. Germline V lookup: CDR1 KGHSH, CDR2 LQKENI. Losses at the gene ends were 6 bases for V and 2 bases for J; bases not matched to a gene: 5. The CDR3 is made up of 16 amino acids. Written as DNA, the CDR3 is TGTGCCAGCTCCCCCGGACTAGCGGGGGCCACAGATACGCAGTATTTT. Its translation: CASSPGLAGATDTQYF.

This clone appeared once. J is TRBJ1-4 and V is TRBV2, with 9 bases identical to TRBD1. The germline V gene encodes CDR1 SNHLY and CDR2 FYNNEI. The V segment lost 1 base and the J segment 5 bases; nucleotides outside the gene matches: 20. The length of the CDR3 is 21 residues. CDR3 nucleotides: TGTGCCAGCAGTGAAGGAGGCCCGAGGTTTAGGACAGGGGTCGAAAATGAAAAACTGTTTTTT. Its protein product is CASSEGGPRFRTGVENEKLFF.

The chain carries TRBV4-1 and TRBJ1-1, with D uncertain. This CDR3 has 13 amino acids. Looked up from germline, CDR1 is MGHRA and CDR2 is YSYEKL. Trimming shortened V by 5 bases and J by 7 bases, and 14 bases separated the two germline ends. CDR3 nucleotide sequence: TGCGCCAGCAGCATAACCGAACTCGATGAAGCTTTCTTT. Translation: CASSITELDEAFF.

The chain joins TRBV7-9 to TRBJ2-3; D ambiguous. This CDR3 has 12 amino acids. Trimming pared 4 bases from V and 0 bases from J, leaving 2 bases between. Germline V CDR1 and CDR2: SEHNR, FQNEAQ (reference sequence). CDR3 nucleotides: TGTGCCAGCAGCTCTAGCACAGATACGCAGTATTTT. Translation: CASSSSTDTQYF.

The CDR3 is CASSLGGLIYEQYF. The DNA of the CDR3 is TGTGCCAGCAGCTTAGGGGGACTGATCTACGAGCAGTACTTC. This chain joins TRBV7-2 and TRBJ2-7; weak D call: TRBD2 (6 bases). The CDR3 loop spans 14 amino acids. The germline gives CDR1 SGHTA, CDR2 FQGNSA. V lost 1 base and J 3 bases, leaving 10 bases between the germline ends.

The genes are TRBV7-3 and TRBJ2-7, with 8 bases matching TRBD2. Per the germline V gene, CDR1 is SGHTA and CDR2 is FQGTGA. The CDR3 totals 14 residues. Trimming at V came to 8 bases and at J to 3 bases, leaving 9 bases not matched to a gene. This chain's CDR3 is CASSVTGTSYEQYF. Here the CDR3 DNA reads TGTGCCAGCTCCGTTACCGGGACTAGCTACGAGCAGTACTTC.

The chain combines TRBV18 with TRBJ1-2, with D possibly TRBD1 on 5 matching bases. The CDR3 has 15 amino acids. Germline V gives CDR1 KGHSH, CDR2 LQKENI. V dropped 1 base and J dropped 2 bases, with 11 bases sitting between them. The CDR3 spells CASSPRREANYGYTF. CDR3 DNA: TGTGCCAGCTCACCACGCAGGGAAGCGAACTATGGCTACACCTTC.

The table lists this clone with a count of one. This chain uses TRBV28 with TRBJ1-2; 9 bases match TRBD1. V shed 7 bases, J shed 6 bases, and the junction held 6 bases outside the gene matches. Germline V gene data show CDR1 as MDHEN and CDR2 as SYDVKM. The CDR3 contains 13 residues. The CDR3 loop is CASMEGQGHGYTF. CDR3 bases: TGTGCCAGCATGGAGGGACAGGGTCATGGCTACACCTTC.

The CDR3 coding sequence is TGTGCCAGCAGTTACTCGGAGAGCAATCAGCCCCAGCATTTT. Residues: CASSYSESNQPQHF. This chain uses TRBV6-6 with TRBJ1-5; D remains ambiguous. Trimming cost V 0 bases and J 1 base, with 4 bases left between them. CDR3 size: 14 residues. CDR1 and CDR2 (germline): MNHNY, SVGAGI (reference sequence).

This sequence joins TRBV7-8 and TRBJ2-7; unclear D gene. The CDR3 has 15 residues. Per germline, CDR1 SGHVS and CDR2 FQNEAQ. Trimming removed 1 base from V and 4 bases from J, with 14 bases in between. CDR3 loop: CASSLDPGVGYEQYF. The CDR3, as DNA: TGTGCCAGCAGCTTAGACCCTGGAGTAGGATACGAGCAGTACTTC. The variable domain in full, with the rest retrieved from reference TRBV7-8 and TRBJ2-7, is GAGVSQSPRYKVAKRGQDVALRCDPISGHVSLFWYQQALGQGPEFLTYFQNEAQLDKSGLPSDRFFAERPEGSVSTLKIQRTQQEDSAVYLCASSLDPGVGYEQYFGPGTRLTVT.

The rearrangement links TRBV12-3 or TRBV12-4 to TRBJ1-1; the D is unclear. CDR3 length equals 13 residues. V dropped 5 bases and J dropped 5 bases, with 12 bases sitting between them. The CDR3 nucleotides read TGTGCCAGCAGTACCACCGTTAGTACTGAAGCTTTCTTT. Translation: CASSTTVSTEAFF.

This chain links TRBV5-1 with TRBJ2-1; 8 nucleotides match TRBD1. Germline CDR1 is SGHRS and CDR2 is YFSETQ. The CDR3 runs 14 residues. The V gene end was trimmed by 2 bases and the J gene end by 6 bases; junction bases not matched to a gene: 4. The CDR3 sequence is CASSFGDRGNEQFF. Written as DNA, the CDR3 is TGCGCCAGCAGCTTCGGAGACAGGGGCAATGAGCAGTTCTTC.

V and J are TRBV7-2 and TRBJ2-2; 9 bases fit TRBD1. Germline values: CDR1 SGHTA, CDR2 FQGNSA. This CDR3 is 17 amino acids long. The V segment lost 2 bases and the J segment 6 bases; nucleotides outside the gene matches: 10. CDR3 sequence reads: CASSLTSTGGRAGELFF. The DNA of the CDR3 is TGTGCCAGCAGCTTAACCAGCACAGGGGGCCGGGCCGGGGAGCTGTTTTTT.

The CDR3 spells CASSQGGGGNQPQHF. CDR3 nucleotide sequence: TGTGCCAGCAGCCAAGGCGGGGGAGGCAATCAGCCCCAGCATTTT. V usage is TRBV3-1 (or the pseudogene TRBV3-2) and J usage is TRBJ1-5; perhaps TRBD1 as D (5 bases). The V gene's germline CDR1 is LGHDT and CDR2 YNNKEL (reference sequence). Trimming pared 1 base from V and 2 bases from J, leaving 9 bases between. CDR3 length equals 15 residues.

Only a few counts were recorded for this clone. This chain uses TRBV3-1 (or the pseudogene TRBV3-2) with TRBJ1-6; no definite D call. V lost 5 bases, J lost 5 bases, and 13 bases lay in between. This CDR3 spans 15 amino acids. Germline V CDR1 and CDR2: LGHDT, YNNKEL (reference sequence). CDR3 DNA: TGTGCCAGCAGCGCCCGAGAAATTCATAATTCACCCCTCCACTTT. Protein: CASSAREIHNSPLHF.

This clone occurred once. The chain is built from TRBV13 and TRBJ2-2; D might be TRBD2 (6 bases). V dropped 3 bases and J dropped 4 bases, with 6 bases sitting between them. CDR1 and CDR2 from the germline V gene are PRHDT and FYEKMQ (reference sequence). This CDR3 contains 13 residues. DNA for the CDR3: TGTGCCAGCAGCTTGGGAGGCACCGGGGAGCTGTTTTTT. Protein sequence: CASSLGGTGELFF.

This chain connects TRBV18 to TRBJ2-2; TRBD2 matches 12 bases. V shed 3 bases, J shed 1 base, and the junction held 6 bases outside the gene matches. Germline V gene sequence: CDR1 KGHSH, CDR2 LQKENI. The CDR3 is 18 amino acids. The chain's CDR3 is CASSPRLAGAGNTGELFF. The CDR3 DNA reads TGTGCCAGCTCACCGCGACTAGCGGGGGCCGGGAACACCGGGGAGCTGTTTTTT.

J is TRBJ2-5 and V is TRBV7-9, with unresolved D. CDR3 length equals 15 residues. Trimming shortened V by 1 base and J by 4 bases, and 13 bases separated the two germline ends. CDR1 SEHNR and CDR2 FQNEAQ come from the germline V gene (reference sequence). CDR3 in amino acids: CASSLVVFELETQYF. The CDR3 DNA follows: TGTGCCAGCAGCTTAGTAGTTTTTGAGTTAGAGACCCAGTACTTC.

The chain combines TRBV6-5 with TRBJ1-5; D is uncertain. V was cut by 6 bases and J by 0 bases, with 6 bases left in between. Germline V gene sequence: CDR1 MNHEY, CDR2 SVGAGI. This CDR3 comprises 13 residues. The CDR3 bases are TGTGCCAGCAGCCAGTATAGCAATCAGCCCCAGCATTTT. This translates into CASSQYSNQPQHF.